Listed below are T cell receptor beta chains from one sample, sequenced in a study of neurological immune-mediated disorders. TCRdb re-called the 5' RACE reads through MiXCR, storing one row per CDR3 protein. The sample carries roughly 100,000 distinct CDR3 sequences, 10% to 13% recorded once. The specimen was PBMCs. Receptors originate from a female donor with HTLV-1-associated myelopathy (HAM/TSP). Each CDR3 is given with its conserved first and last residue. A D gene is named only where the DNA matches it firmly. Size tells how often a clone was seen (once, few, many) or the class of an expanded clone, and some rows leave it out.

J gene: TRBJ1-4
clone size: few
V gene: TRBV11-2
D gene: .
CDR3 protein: CASSPNDRQAGNEKLFF
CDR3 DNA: TGTGCCAGCAGCCCCAACGACCGCCAGGCGGGAAATGAAAAACTGTTTTTT

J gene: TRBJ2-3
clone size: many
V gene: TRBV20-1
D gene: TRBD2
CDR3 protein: CSVLSGGVTDTQYF
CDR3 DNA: TGCAGTGTCCTAAGCGGGGGGGTGACAGATACGCAGTATTTT

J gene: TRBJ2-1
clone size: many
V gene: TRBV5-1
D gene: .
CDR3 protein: CASSFDRKTYNEQFF
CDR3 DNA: TGCGCCAGCAGTTTTGACAGGAAGACCTACAATGAGCAGTTCTTC

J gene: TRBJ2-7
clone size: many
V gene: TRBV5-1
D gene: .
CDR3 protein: CASSFTGTSESYEQYF
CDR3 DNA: TGCGCCAGCAGCTTCACCGGGACGTCGGAGTCCTACGAGCAGTACTTC

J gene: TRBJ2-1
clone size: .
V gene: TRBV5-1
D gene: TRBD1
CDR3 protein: CASAEAGGGFGEQFF
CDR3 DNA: TGCGCCAGCGCCGAGGCAGGGGGCGGTTTTGGTGAGCAGTTCTTC

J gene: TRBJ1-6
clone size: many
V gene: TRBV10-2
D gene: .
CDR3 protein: CASEEGGPNSPLHF
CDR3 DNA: TGCGCCAGCGAGGAGGGTGGGCCTAATTCACCCCTCCACTTT

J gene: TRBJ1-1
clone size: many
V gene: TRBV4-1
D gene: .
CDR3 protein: CASSQDVPRDVDTEAFF
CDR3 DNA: TGCGCCAGCAGCCAAGACGTCCCCAGGGACGTGGACACTGAAGCTTTCTTT

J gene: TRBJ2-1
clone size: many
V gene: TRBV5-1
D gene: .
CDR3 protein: CASSVGQYNEQFF
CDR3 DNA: TGCGCCAGCAGCGTAGGACAGTACAATGAGCAGTTCTTC

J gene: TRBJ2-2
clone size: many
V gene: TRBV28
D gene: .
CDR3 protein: CASIRQANTGELFF
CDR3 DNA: TGTGCCAGCATTCGACAGGCGAACACCGGGGAGCTGTTTTTT

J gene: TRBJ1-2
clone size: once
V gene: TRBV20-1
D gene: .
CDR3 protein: CSATLGLYGYIF
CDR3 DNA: TGCAGTGCTACACTGGGCCTCTATGGCTACATCTTC

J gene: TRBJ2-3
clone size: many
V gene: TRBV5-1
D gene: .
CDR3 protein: CASSLALGFTDTQYF
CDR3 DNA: TGCGCCAGCAGCTTGGCCCTGGGGTTTACAGATACGCAGTATTTT

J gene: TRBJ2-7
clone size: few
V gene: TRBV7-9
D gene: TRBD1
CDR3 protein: CASSFLTGGEQYF
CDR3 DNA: TGTGCCAGCAGCTTCCTGACAGGGGGCGAGCAGTACTTC

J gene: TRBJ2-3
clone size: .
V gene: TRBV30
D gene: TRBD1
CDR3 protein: CAWDRGSGTQYF
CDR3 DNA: TGTGCTTGGGACAGGGGGTCGGGTACGCAGTATTTT

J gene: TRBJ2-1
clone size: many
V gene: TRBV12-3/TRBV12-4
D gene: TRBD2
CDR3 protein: CARGTSGGGEQFF
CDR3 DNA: TGTGCCCGCGGGACTAGCGGGGGGGGAGAGCAGTTCTTC

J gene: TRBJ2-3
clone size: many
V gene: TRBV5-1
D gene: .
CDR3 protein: CASNLLRRETDTQYF
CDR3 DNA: TGCGCCAGCAATCTCCTTCGGCGGGAAACAGATACGCAGTATTTT

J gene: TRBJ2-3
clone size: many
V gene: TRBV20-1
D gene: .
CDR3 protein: CSARDRVRGTDTQYF
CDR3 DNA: TGCAGTGCTAGAGATCGGGTGCGGGGCACAGATACGCAGTATTTT

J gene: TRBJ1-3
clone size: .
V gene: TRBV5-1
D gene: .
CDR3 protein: CASRLTVSGNTIYF
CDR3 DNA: TGCGCCAGCCGACTGACAGTTTCTGGAAACACCATATATTTT

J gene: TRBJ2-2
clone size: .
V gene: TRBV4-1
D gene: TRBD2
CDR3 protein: CASSLGGINTGELIF
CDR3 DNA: TGCGCCAGCAGCCTGGGGGGGATTAACACCGGGGAGCTGATTTTT

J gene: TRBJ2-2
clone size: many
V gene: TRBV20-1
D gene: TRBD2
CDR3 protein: CSASLAGYAGELFF
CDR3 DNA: TGCAGTGCTAGCCTAGCGGGATACGCCGGGGAGCTGTTTTTT

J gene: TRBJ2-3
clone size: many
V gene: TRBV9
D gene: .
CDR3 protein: CASSPGTRPPRDTQYF
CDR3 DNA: TGTGCCAGCAGCCCCGGGACCCGTCCCCCCCGAGATACGCAGTATTTT

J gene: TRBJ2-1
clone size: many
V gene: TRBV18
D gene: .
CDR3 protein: CASSQSGGNEQFF
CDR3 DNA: TGTGCCAGCTCACAATCCGGCGGTAATGAGCAGTTCTTC

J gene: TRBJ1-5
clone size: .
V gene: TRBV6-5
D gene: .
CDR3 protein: CASSPVSGPSNQPQHF
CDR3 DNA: TGTGCCAGCTCCCCAGTCTCAGGGCCCAGCAATCAGCCCCAGCATTTT

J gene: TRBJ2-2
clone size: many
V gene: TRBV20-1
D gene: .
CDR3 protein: CSARWGGGTGELFF
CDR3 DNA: TGCAGTGCTAGATGGGGGGGCGGCACCGGGGAGCTGTTTTTT

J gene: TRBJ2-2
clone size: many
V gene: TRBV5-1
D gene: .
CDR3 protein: CASSLDRNGELFF
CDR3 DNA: TGCGCCAGCAGCTTGGACAGAAACGGGGAGCTGTTTTTT

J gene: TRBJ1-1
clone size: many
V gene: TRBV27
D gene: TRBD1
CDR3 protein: CASHTRDRGQPEAFF
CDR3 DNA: TGTGCCAGCCATACAAGGGACAGGGGGCAGCCTGAAGCTTTCTTT

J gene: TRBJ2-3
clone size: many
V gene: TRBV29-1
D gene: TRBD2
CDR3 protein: CSVALAGASTDTQYF
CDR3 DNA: TGCAGCGTTGCGCTAGCGGGGGCTAGCACAGATACGCAGTATTTT

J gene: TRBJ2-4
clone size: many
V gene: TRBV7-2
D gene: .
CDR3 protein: CASSLVGGADIQYF
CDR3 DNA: TGTGCCAGCAGCTTGGTTGGAGGGGCTGACATTCAGTACTTC

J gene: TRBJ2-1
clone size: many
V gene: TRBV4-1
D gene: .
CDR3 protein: CASSQDTGDSYNEQFF
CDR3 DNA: TGCGCCAGCAGCCAAGATACGGGGGATTCCTACAATGAGCAGTTCTTC

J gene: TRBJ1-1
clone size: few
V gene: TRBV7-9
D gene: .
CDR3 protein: CASSSYESTEAFF
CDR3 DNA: TGTGCCAGCAGCTCGTACGAGAGCACTGAAGCTTTCTTT

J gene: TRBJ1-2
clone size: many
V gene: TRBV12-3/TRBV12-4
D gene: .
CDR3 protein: CASSLIGPRGYTF
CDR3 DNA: TGTGCCAGCAGTTTAATTGGTCCTAGGGGCTACACCTTC

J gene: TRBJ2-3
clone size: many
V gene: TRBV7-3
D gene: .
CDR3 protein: CASAEGGQRDTQYF
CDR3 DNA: TGTGCCAGCGCCGAGGGGGGACAGAGAGATACGCAGTATTTT

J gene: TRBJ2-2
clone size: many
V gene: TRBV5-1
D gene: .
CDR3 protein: CASSLVAGANTGELFF
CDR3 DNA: TGCGCCAGCAGCTTGGTAGCAGGAGCGAACACCGGGGAGCTGTTTTTT

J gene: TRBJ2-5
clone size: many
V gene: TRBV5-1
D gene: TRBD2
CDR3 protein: CASSLAWTSEETQYF
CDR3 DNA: TGCGCCAGCAGCTTGGCATGGACTAGCGAGGAGACCCAGTACTTC